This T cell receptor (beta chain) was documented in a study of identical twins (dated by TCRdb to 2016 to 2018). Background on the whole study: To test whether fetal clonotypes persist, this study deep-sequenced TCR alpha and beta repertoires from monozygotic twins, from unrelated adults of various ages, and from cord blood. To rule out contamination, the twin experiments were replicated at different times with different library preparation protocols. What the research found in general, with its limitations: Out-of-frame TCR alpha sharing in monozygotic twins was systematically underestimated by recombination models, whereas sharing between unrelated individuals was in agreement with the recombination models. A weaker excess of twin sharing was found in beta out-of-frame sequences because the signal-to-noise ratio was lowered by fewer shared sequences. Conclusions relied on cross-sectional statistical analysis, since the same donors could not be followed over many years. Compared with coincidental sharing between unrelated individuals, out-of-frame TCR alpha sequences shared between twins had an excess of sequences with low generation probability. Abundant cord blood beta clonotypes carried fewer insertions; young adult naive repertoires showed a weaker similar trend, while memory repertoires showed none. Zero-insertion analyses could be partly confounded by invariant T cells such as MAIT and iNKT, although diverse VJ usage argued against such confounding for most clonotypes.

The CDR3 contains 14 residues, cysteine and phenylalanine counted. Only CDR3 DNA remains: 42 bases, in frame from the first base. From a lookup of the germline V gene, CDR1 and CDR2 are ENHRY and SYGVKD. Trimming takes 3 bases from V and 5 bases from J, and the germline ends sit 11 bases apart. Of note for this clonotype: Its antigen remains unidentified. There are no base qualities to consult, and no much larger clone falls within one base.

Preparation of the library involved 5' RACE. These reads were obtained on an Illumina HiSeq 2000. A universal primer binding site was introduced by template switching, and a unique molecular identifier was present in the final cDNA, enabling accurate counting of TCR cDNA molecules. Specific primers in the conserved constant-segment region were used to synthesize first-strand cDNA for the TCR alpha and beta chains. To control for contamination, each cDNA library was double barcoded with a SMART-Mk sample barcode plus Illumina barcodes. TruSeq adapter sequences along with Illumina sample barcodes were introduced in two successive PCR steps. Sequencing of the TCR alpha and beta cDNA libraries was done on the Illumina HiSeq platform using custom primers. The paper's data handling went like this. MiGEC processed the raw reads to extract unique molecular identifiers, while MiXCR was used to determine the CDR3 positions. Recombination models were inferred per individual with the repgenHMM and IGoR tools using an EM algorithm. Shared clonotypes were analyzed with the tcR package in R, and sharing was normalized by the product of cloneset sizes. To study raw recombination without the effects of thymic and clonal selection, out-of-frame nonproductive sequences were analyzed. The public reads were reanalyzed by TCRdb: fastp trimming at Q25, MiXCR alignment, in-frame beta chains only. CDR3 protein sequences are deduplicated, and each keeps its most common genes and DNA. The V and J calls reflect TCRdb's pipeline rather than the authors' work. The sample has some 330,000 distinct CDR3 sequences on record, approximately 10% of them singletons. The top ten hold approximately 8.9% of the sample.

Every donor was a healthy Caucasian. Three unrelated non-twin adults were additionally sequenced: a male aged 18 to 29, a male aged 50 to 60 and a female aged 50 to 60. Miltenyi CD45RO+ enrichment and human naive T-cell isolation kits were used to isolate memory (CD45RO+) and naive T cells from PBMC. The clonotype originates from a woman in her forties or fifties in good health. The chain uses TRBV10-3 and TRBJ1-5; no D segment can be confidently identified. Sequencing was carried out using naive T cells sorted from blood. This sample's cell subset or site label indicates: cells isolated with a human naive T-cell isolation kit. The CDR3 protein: CAISDSQADQPQHF. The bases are TGTGCCATCAGTGATAGTCAGGCGGATCAGCCCCAGCATTTT.